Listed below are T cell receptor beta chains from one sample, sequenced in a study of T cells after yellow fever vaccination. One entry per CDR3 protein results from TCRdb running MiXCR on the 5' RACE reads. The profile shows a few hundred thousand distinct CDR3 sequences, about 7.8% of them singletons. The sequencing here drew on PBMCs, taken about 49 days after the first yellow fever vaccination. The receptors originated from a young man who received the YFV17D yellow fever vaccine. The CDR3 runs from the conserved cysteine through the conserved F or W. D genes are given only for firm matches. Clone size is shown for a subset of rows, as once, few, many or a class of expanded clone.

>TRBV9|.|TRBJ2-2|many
CASSIRTGGGELFF
TGTGCCAGCAGCATTCGGACCGGCGGGGGGGAGCTGTTTTTT
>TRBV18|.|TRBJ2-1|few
CASSPPGRGPPYNEQFF
TGTGCCAGCTCACCACCCGGGCGGGGCCCTCCCTACAATGAGCAGTTCTTC
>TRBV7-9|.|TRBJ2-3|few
CASSLYLDSHGPDTQYF
TGTGCCAGCAGCTTATATCTGGACAGCCATGGACCAGATACGCAGTATTTT
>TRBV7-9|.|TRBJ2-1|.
CASGGTLISYNEQFF
TGTGCCAGCGGGGGAACTCTCATTTCCTACAATGAGCAGTTCTTC
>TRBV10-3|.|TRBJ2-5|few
CAISENSGFQETQYF
TGTGCCATCAGTGAAAATAGCGGATTCCAAGAGACCCAGTACTTC
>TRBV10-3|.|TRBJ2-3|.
CAISESKGGKIDTQYF
TGTGCCATCAGTGAGTCGAAAGGGGGGAAGATAGATACGCAGTATTTT
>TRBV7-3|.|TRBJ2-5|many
CASSLNGGPAETQYF
TGTGCCAGCAGCTTAAACGGGGGGCCGGCGGAGACCCAGTACTTC
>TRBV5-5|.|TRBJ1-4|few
CASSFFGTGVATNEKLFF
TGTGCCAGCAGCTTCTTTGGTACTGGAGTTGCAACTAATGAAAAACTGTTTTTT
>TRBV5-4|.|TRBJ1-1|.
CASSPSTGLTEAFF
TGTGCCAGCAGCCCATCGACAGGCCTCACTGAAGCTTTCTTT
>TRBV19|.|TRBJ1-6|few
CASSLLQENSPLHF
TGTGCCAGTAGCCTGTTGCAGGAGAATTCACCCCTCCACTTT
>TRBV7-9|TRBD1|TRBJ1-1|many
CASSPRTGKDTEAFF
TGTGCCAGCTCTCCGCGGACAGGGAAAGACACTGAAGCTTTCTTT
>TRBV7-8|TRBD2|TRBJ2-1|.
CASSLRGGNEQFF
TGTGCCAGCAGCTTGCGGGGGGGCAATGAGCAGTTCTTC
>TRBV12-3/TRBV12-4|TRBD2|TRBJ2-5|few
CASSPTKLAGLQETQYF
TGTGCCAGCAGCCCTACCAAACTAGCGGGTCTTCAAGAGACCCAGTACTTC
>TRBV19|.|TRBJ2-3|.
CASSIQRGSTDTQYF
TGTGCCAGTAGTATCCAGAGGGGAAGCACAGATACGCAGTATTTT
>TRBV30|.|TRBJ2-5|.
CAWTGRIQETQYF
TGTGCCTGGACAGGACGGATACAAGAGACCCAGTACTTC
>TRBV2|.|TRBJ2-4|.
CASRSQGPVDIQYF
TGTGCCAGCCGGAGTCAGGGGCCCGTGGACATTCAGTACTTC
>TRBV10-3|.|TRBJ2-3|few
CATGGQGSDTQYF
TGTGCCACCGGGGGGCAGGGGTCAGATACGCAGTATTTT
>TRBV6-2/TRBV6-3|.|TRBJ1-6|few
CASSSRPAGVSPLHF
TGTGCCAGCAGTTCCCGGCCGGCTGGGGTTTCACCCCTCCACTTT
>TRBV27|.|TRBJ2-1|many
CASSLQAISSYNEQFF
TGTGCCAGCAGTTTACAGGCGATCTCCTCCTACAATGAGCAGTTCTTC
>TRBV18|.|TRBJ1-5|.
CASSGGFDQPQHF
TGTGCCAGCTCGGGGGGGTTTGATCAGCCCCAGCATTTT
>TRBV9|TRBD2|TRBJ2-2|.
CASSFQRVAGYDTGELFF
TGTGCCAGCAGCTTCCAAAGAGTAGCGGGGTACGACACCGGGGAGCTGTTTTTT
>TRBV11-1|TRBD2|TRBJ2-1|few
CASSSTGTSGGLSYNEQFF
TGTGCCAGCAGCTCAACCGGGACTAGCGGGGGACTCTCCTACAATGAGCAGTTCTTC
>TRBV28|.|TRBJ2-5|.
CASSFYAGGQETQYF
TGTGCCAGCAGTTTTTATGCCGGGGGCCAGGAGACCCAGTACTTC
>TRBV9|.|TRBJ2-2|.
CASSAPGALTGELFF
TGTGCCAGCAGCGCCCCGGGAGCGCTCACCGGGGAGCTGTTTTTT
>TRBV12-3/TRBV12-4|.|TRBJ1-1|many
CASAEQAATEAFF
TGTGCCAGCGCAGAACAGGCAGCTACAGAAGCTTTCTTT
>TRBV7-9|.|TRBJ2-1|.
CASSSLRASSYNEQFF
TGTGCCAGCAGCTCCCTAAGGGCAAGCTCCTACAATGAGCAGTTCTTC
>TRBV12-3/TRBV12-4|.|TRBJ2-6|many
CASSPQVSGANVLTF
TGTGCCAGCAGTCCACAGGTATCTGGGGCCAACGTCCTGACTTTC
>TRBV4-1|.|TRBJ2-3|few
CASSQERAGGTDTQYF
TGCGCCAGCAGCCAAGAGAGGGCAGGGGGCACAGATACGCAGTATTTT
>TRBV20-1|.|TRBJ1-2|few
CSARDLLRMNYGYTF
TGCAGTGCTAGAGATCTATTACGGATGAACTATGGCTACACCTTC
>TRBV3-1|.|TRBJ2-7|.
CASSQEVAGNEQYF
TGTGCCAGCAGCCAAGAAGTTGCGGGGAACGAGCAGTACTTC
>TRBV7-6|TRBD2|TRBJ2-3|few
CASSPGASGGAEDTQYF
TGTGCCAGCAGCCCAGGGGCTAGCGGGGGGGCTGAAGATACGCAGTATTTT
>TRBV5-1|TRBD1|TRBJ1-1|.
CASSLAVGQMNTEAFF
TGCGCCAGCAGCTTGGCGGTGGGACAGATGAACACTGAAGCTTTCTTT
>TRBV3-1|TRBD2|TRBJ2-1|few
CASSQATSGGPHSYNEQFF
TGTGCCAGCAGCCAAGCGACTAGCGGGGGCCCCCACTCCTACAATGAGCAGTTCTTC
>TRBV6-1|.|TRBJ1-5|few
CASSPTGSQPQHF
TGTGCCAGCAGCCCAACAGGGAGTCAGCCCCAGCATTTT
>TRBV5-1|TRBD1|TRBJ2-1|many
CASSGQGYNEQFF
TGCGCCAGCAGCGGACAGGGATACAATGAGCAGTTCTTC
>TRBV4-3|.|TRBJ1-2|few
CASSLVIPTEHGYTF
TGCGCCAGCAGCCTAGTAATCCCCACGGAGCACGGCTACACCTTC
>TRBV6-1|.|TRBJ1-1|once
CASRSTGTGNTEAFF
TGTGCCAGCAGATCCACGGGAACCGGGAACACTGAAGCTTTCTTT
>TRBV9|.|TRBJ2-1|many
CASSSRDKIYEQFF
TGTGCCAGCAGCTCCCGGGACAAAATTTATGAGCAGTTCTTC
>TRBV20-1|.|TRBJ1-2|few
CSARDRLNYGYTF
TGCAGTGCTAGAGACAGACTTAACTATGGCTACACCTTC
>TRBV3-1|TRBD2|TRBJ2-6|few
CASSQLAGGSGANVLTF
TGTGCCAGCAGCCAGTTAGCGGGTGGCTCTGGGGCCAACGTCCTGACTTTC